A single sample gave rise to the 22 T cell receptor beta chains below, sequenced in a study of OX40 agonist ivuxolimab in advanced cancers. The table came from immunoSEQ multiplex PCR; TCRdb's copy has only in-frame clones and leaves some out. The sample holds over 35,000 clones, over 75% seen once. The sample consisted of CD4+ or CD8+ T cells sorted from blood, taken in a trial of the OX40 agonist ivuxolimab. The receptors derive from an adult with an advanced solid tumor such as melanoma, head and neck, liver or kidney cancer.

A few counts support this clone. The chain links TRBV4-3 to TRBJ2-2; 14 positions agree with TRBD2. The junction had 16 bases not matched to a gene; V was cut back by 3 bases and J by 7 bases. The germline CDR1 and CDR2 sequences are LGHNA and YSLEER. CDR3 size: 20 residues. The chain's CDR3 is CASSQGLAGVGTTVGGELFF. CDR3 nucleotide sequence: TGCGCCAGCAGCCAGGGACTAGCGGGAGTCGGTACCACAGTGGGCGGGGAGCTGTTTTTT.

This chain connects TRBV7-6 to TRBJ2-5, with TRBD1 identical over 7 bases. TRBJ2-7 matches the DNA end more closely, so the J call is doubtful. Germline CDR1 and CDR2: SGHVS and FNYEAQ. There are 15 residues in the CDR3. In DNA, the CDR3 is TGTGCCAGCAGCTTAGCGCAGGGACAGAGCTACGAGCAGTACTTC. This codes for CASSLAQGQSYEQYF.

This clone was detected once. The J gene is TRBJ1-4, the V gene TRBV4-3, with D tentatively TRBD1 (5 bases). This CDR3 has 20 amino acids. The germline V and J ends were trimmed by 0 bases and 5 bases, with 25 bases remaining between them. Per germline, CDR1 LGHNA and CDR2 YSLEER. The CDR3 nucleotides are TGCGCCAGCAGCCAAGATAACCCTCAGGGAGGAATTCGAGGGAATGAAAAACTGTTTTTT. Its translation: CASSQDNPQGGIRGNEKLFF.

This rearrangement joins TRBV6-5 to TRBJ2-7, with D possibly matching TRBD1 (6 bases). This CDR3 spans 13 amino acids. Germline-derived CDR1 and CDR2 are MNHEY and SVGAGI. Trimming removed 6 bases from V and 4 bases from J, with 13 bases in between. The CDR3 reads CASRLTGTYEQYF. The CDR3 DNA reads as TGTGCCAGCAGGCTGACAGGAACTTACGAGCAGTACTTC.

The gene calls are TRBV19 and TRBJ1-6; possibly TRBD1 for D (6 bases). Looked up from germline, CDR1 is LNHDA and CDR2 is SQIVND (reference sequence). Deletions cut 4 bases from V and 6 bases from J, with 13 bases between. There are 15 residues in the CDR3. The CDR3 is CASSTLSDSNSPLHF. The DNA of the CDR3 is TGTGCCAGTAGTACCCTGTCGGACAGTAATTCACCCCTCCACTTT.

This clone appeared a single time. The chain joins TRBV5-8 to TRBJ1-1, with a weak D call TRBD1 (6 bases). Trimming took off 0 bases at V and 3 bases at J, with 9 bases between the two ends. The CDR3 has 14 amino acids. Germline CDR1 is SGHTS and CDR2 is YDEGEE. This CDR3 reads CASSLAGEYTEAFF. CDR3 nucleotide sequence: TGTGCCAGCAGCTTGGCAGGGGAGTACACTGAAGCTTTCTTT.

The CDR3 region is CASSSTGTSGRWSTDTQYF. In DNA form, the CDR3 reads TGTGCCAGCAGCTCAACCGGGACTAGCGGGAGATGGAGCACAGATACGCAGTATTTT. The rearrangement links TRBV7-9 to TRBJ2-3, with 14 bases identical to TRBD2. V trimming: 4 bases; J trimming: 0 bases; junction bases outside the gene matches: 9. From germline, CDR1 is SEHNR and CDR2 FQNEAQ (reference sequence). The CDR3 has 19 residues.

The chain combines TRBV12-5 with TRBJ1-1; TRBD1 is a possible D gene (5 bases). The CDR3 length is 14 residues. The germline V gene has CDR1 LGHNT and CDR2 FRNRAP. The germline V and J ends were trimmed by 1 base and 0 bases, with 6 bases remaining between them. In DNA, the CDR3 is TGTGCTAGTGGTTTGGCGACAGTGAACACTGAAGCTTTCTTT. This sequence encodes CASGLATVNTEAFF.

The CDR3 protein is CARETSGGYEQYF. The CDR3 DNA reads as TGTGCCAGGGAGACTAGCGGGGGGTACGAGCAGTACTTC. J is TRBJ2-7 and V is TRBV2; 13 nucleotides align to TRBD2. The germline V gene has CDR1 SNHLY and CDR2 FYNNEI. This CDR3 comprises 13 residues. V lost 9 bases to trimming and J lost 4 bases; unmatched junction nucleotides: 3.

V gene TRBV10-3 combines with J gene TRBJ1-1; D ambiguous. Trimming removed 3 bases from V and 3 bases from J, with 5 bases in between. Germline V lookup: CDR1 ENHRY, CDR2 SYGVKD. The CDR3 totals 12 residues. DNA for the CDR3: TGTGCCATCAGTGATGGAGACACTGAAGCTTTCTTT. This sequence encodes CAISDGDTEAFF.

This chain's CDR3 is CATGFTTIPYEQYF. CDR3 sequence (DNA): TGTGCCACCGGATTTACTACCATCCCCTACGAGCAGTACTTC. The chain carries TRBV6-5 and TRBJ2-7; unclear D gene. The germline V gene encodes CDR1 MNHEY and CDR2 SVGAGI. The CDR3 sequence is 14 residues long. Trimming pared 10 bases from V and 2 bases from J, leaving 18 bases between.

The chain joins TRBV2 to TRBJ1-2, with D possibly matching TRBD1 (5 bases). The germline V gene has CDR1 SNHLY and CDR2 FYNNEI. The CDR3 extends over 16 amino acids. Trimming removed 3 bases at V and 7 bases at J, with 21 bases between. The CDR3 bases are TGTGCCAGCAGTGAGGTGCAGGGAGGGAGAGGTTCTGGCTACACCTTC. It yields the protein CASSEVQGGRGSGYTF.

This CDR3 is CSVGASGTGPGELFF. In DNA form, the CDR3 reads TGCAGCGTTGGGGCGTCCGGGACAGGGCCCGGGGAGCTGTTTTTT. V and J are TRBV29-1 and TRBJ2-2; 9 nucleotides agree with TRBD1. Germline V lookup: CDR1 SQVTM, CDR2 ANQGSEA. This CDR3 spans 15 amino acids. The J segment lost 6 bases and the V segment lost 4 bases, leaving 9 bases of the junction unmatched.

The chain uses TRBV28 and TRBJ2-1; perhaps TRBD2 as D (6 bases). This CDR3 has 16 residues. Germline V gene sequence: CDR1 MDHEN, CDR2 SYDVKM. Trimming took off 6 bases at V and 4 bases at J, with 19 bases between the two ends. DNA for the CDR3: TGTGCCAGCAGCTTACCCGGGGGTGGGGGTTACAATGAGCAGTTCTTC. Its translation: CASSLPGGGGYNEQFF.

This clone was seen only once. The rearrangement links TRBV7-9 to TRBJ2-7; no clear D gene. The CDR3 has 14 amino acids. V was cut by 3 bases and J by 4 bases, with 13 bases left in between. Germline CDR1 and CDR2: SEHNR and FQNEAQ (reference sequence). CDR3 residues: CASSFSGRGYEQYF. The DNA of the CDR3 is TGTGCCAGCAGCTTTTCCGGCCGTGGTTACGAGCAGTACTTC.

The CDR3 region has the DNA TGTGCCAGCAGCCAAGGAATCTCAGATACGCAGTATTTT. It translates to CASSQGISDTQYF. The chain links TRBV14 to TRBJ2-3; D remains unclear. V dropped 1 base and J dropped 4 bases, with 6 bases sitting between them. The CDR3 runs to 13 residues. Germline CDR1 is SGHDN and CDR2 is FVKESK.

This clone was found once. The chain employs TRBV2 and TRBJ2-1, with D hard to call. The CDR3 has 15 amino acids. With 3 bases removed from V and 6 bases from J, the gap between germline ends came to 15 bases. Germline V gene lookup returns CDR1 SNHLY and CDR2 FYNNEI. The CDR3 DNA reads as TGTGCCAGCAGTGATTCAAAGATCCTCCCCAATGAGCAGTTCTTC. Its translation is CASSDSKILPNEQFF. Variable domain in full (rest from reference TRBV2 and TRBJ2-1): EPEVTQTPSHQVTQMGQEVILRCVPISNHLYFYWYRQILGQKVEFLVSFYNNEISEKSEIFDDQFSVERPDGSNFTLKIRSTKLEDSAMYFCASSDSKILPNEQFFGPGTRLTVL.

The chain carries TRBV2 and TRBJ1-2; D remains unclear. V gave up 2 bases and J gave up 4 bases, with 8 bases separating them. CDR1 and CDR2 from the germline V gene are SNHLY and FYNNEI. The CDR3 covers 13 residues. CDR3 residues: CASSEHNSYGYTF. The CDR3 region has the DNA TGTGCCAGCAGTGAACACAATAGCTATGGCTACACCTTC.

The chain carries TRBV20-1 and TRBJ2-7; no clear D gene. The CDR3 consists of 11 residues. Germline V lookup: CDR1 DFQATT, CDR2 SNEGSKA (reference sequence). The V gene lost 0 bases and the J gene lost 4 bases, with 4 bases spanning the gap. CDR3 nucleotide sequence: TGCAGTGCTAGAGAAGGGTACGAGCAGTACTTC. This codes for CSAREGYEQYF.

The rearrangement uses TRBV7-6 and TRBJ2-7, with D possibly being TRBD2 (6 bases). The CDR3 runs to 13 residues. V shed 1 base and J shed 5 bases, with 9 bases lying between them. CDR1 and CDR2 from the germline V gene are SGHVS and FNYEAQ. In DNA, the CDR3 is TGTGCCAGCAGCTTAGTATCGGGGGACGAGCAGTACTTC. This codes for CASSLVSGDEQYF.

V and J are TRBV7-7 and TRBJ2-2; a possible D gene is TRBD2 (6 bases). Between the trimmed V and J ends, which lost 5 bases and 2 bases, there was a span of 15 bases. Germline V gene data show CDR1 as SSHAT and CDR2 as FNYEAQ (reference sequence). CDR3 length: 16 amino acids. Here the CDR3 reads CASSPPGLVNTGELFF. CDR3 bases: TGTGCCAGCAGCCCCCCGGGACTGGTTAACACCGGGGAGCTGTTTTTT. Using reference TRBV7-7 and TRBJ2-2 for the parts outside the CDR3, the full variable domain is GAGVSQSPRYKVTKRGQDVTLRCDPISSHATLYWYQQALGQGPEFLTYFNYEAQPDKSGLPSDRFSAERPEGSISTLTIQRTEQRDSAMYRCASSPPGLVNTGELFFGEGSRLTVL.

J is TRBJ2-3 and V is TRBV11-3, with 7 bases aligning to TRBD2. Trimming took 4 bases from V and 4 from J; bases not matched to a gene: 8. The CDR3 contains 15 residues. Germline-derived CDR1 and CDR2 are SGHNT and YENEEA. The CDR3 sequence is CASSSLGGKADTQYF. In DNA form, the CDR3 reads TGTGCCAGCAGCTCCCTGGGGGGGAAAGCAGATACGCAGTATTTT.